The 4 T cell receptor beta chains reported below all come from one sample, sequenced in a study of tumor and adjacent non-tumor tissue in lung cancer. A modified ARM-PCR protocol with three rounds of nested PCR amplified TCRbeta. TCRdb passed the multiplex PCR reads through MiXCR, listing each CDR3 protein once. The table shows 69,000 or so distinct CDR3 sequences, with roughly 73% occurring only once. RNA was extracted from bulk tissue without any cell sorting. The sequenced sample was lung tumor tissue. These receptors were taken from a man in his sixties with non-small cell lung cancer.

Details on this clonotype: One base away lies a much larger clone, so this may be a sequencing read error. V gene TRBV5-5 combines with J gene TRBJ1-4, with unresolved D. CDR1 is SGHKS, CDR2 YYEKEE, per germline (reference sequence). The CDR3 runs 16 residues. V was cut by 1 base and J by 4 bases, with 14 bases left in between. The CDR3 region is CASSLYSGAINEKLFF. The CDR3 DNA reads TGTGCCAGCAGCTTGTATTCCGGCGCAATTAATGAAAAACTGTTTTTT.

This clonotype was observed once. This may be a read error, as it is one base from a much larger clone. The rearrangement uses TRBV5-4 and TRBJ1-1; maybe TRBD1 (5 bases). Germline assignment: CDR1 SGHNT and CDR2 YYREEE (reference sequence). The CDR3 loop spans 15 amino acids. CDR3 sequence reads: CASSLQGYMNTETFF. In nucleotides, the CDR3 is TGTGCCAGCAGCTTGCAGGGATACATGAACACTGAAACTTTCTTT.

On this clonotype itself: One end of the junction does not line up with germline, which may come from a read error. V is TRBV20-1 and J is TRBJ2-2; D could derive from TRBD1 or TRBD2 (5 bases each). CDR3 size: 13 residues. Germline CDR1 reads DFQATT; CDR2 reads SNEGSKA (reference sequence). The CDR3 sequence is CSVRELGSGDLFF. As DNA, the CDR3 is TGCAGTGTTAGGGAACTAGGATCCGGGGACCTGTTTTTT.

A word on this clonotype: This likely comes from a read error, as the CDR3 has no conserved phenylalanine or tryptophan at its end. The chain carries TRBV20-1 and TRBJ2-6; the match to TRBD2 covers 7 bases. Germline V gene data show CDR1 as DFQATT and CDR2 as SNEGSKA (reference sequence). The CDR3 length is 16 residues. Trimming took 5 bases from V and 0 from J; bases not matched to a gene: 7. This chain's CDR3 is CSARTSGHSGANVLTI. The DNA of the CDR3 is TGCAGTGCTCGGACTAGTGGACACTCTGGGGCCAACGTCCTGACTATC.